These T cell receptor beta chains were read from a single sample in a study of PD-1 blockade in classical Hodgkin lymphoma. Here immunoSEQ multiplex PCR was the method, and the copy in TCRdb shows in-frame clones only, minus some. Counted here are 40,000 to 45,000 clones, over 75% occurring once; the ten biggest clones make up roughly 12%. The starting material was peripheral blood mononuclear cells (PBMCs), obtained at baseline. These receptors all stem from a human donor with classical Hodgkin lymphoma. The CDR3 runs from the conserved cysteine through the conserved F or W. D genes are given only for firm matches. Clone size is shown for a subset of rows, as once, few, many or a class of expanded clone.

j_call clone_size v_call d_call cdr3_aa cdr3_nt
TRBJ2-1 NA TRBV6-6 NA CASSYSGEQFF TGTGCCAGCAGTTACTCCGGGGAGCAGTTCTTC
TRBJ2-3 NA TRBV27 NA CASSPGLTRFRTDTQYF TGTGCCAGCAGTCCGGGCCTCACTAGATTCCGCACAGATACGCAGTATTTT
TRBJ2-3 NA TRBV6-5 NA CASSAIDTQYF TGTGCCAGCAGCGCGATAGATACGCAGTATTTT
TRBJ1-1 NA TRBV5-1 NA CASSFWQSNTEAFF TGCGCCAGCAGCTTTTGGCAGTCGAACACTGAAGCTTTCTTT
TRBJ2-5 NA TRBV7-9 NA CASSSLGGETQYF TGTGCCAGCAGCTCCCTGGGGGGAGAGACCCAGTACTTC
TRBJ2-2 NA TRBV7-9 NA CASSPQRDTGELFF TGTGCCAGCAGCCCCCAGAGGGACACCGGGGAGCTGTTTTTT
TRBJ2-3 NA TRBV5-1 NA CASSLVGSQADTQYF TGCGCCAGCAGCTTGGTAGGGAGTCAAGCAGATACGCAGTATTTT
TRBJ2-1 NA TRBV5-1 TRBD2 CASRLQAGSSYNEQFF TGCGCCAGCAGACTCCAAGCGGGGAGCTCCTACAATGAGCAGTTCTTC
TRBJ2-2 NA TRBV11-2 NA CASSLEGRPGELFF TGTGCCAGCAGCTTAGAGGGACGTCCGGGGGAGCTGTTTTTT
TRBJ1-1 NA TRBV18 NA CASSPPPRDIYAMNTEAFF TGTGCCAGCTCACCACCGCCCCGGGACATATACGCCATGAACACTGAAGCTTTCTTT
TRBJ1-6 few TRBV4-3 NA CASSQESGRSQNYYNSPLHF TGCGCCAGCAGCCAAGAATCCGGGCGATCCCAAAACTACTATAATTCACCCCTCCACTTT
TRBJ2-7 NA TRBV6-6 NA CASSYASSYEQYF TGTGCCAGCAGTTACGCCTCGAGCTACGAGCAGTACTTC
TRBJ2-1 NA TRBV27 NA CASSLLVYNEQFF TGTGCCAGCAGTTTATTGGTATACAATGAGCAGTTCTTC
TRBJ2-1 NA TRBV4-3 NA CASSQEIPLGAGRYEQFF TGCGCCAGCAGCCAAGAAATCCCCCTGGGGGCGGGGAGGTATGAGCAGTTCTTC
TRBJ2-7 once TRBV7-9 NA CASSTPVQYEQYF TGTGCCAGCAGCACACCGGTGCAGTACGAGCAGTACTTC
TRBJ2-3 many TRBV7-2 TRBD1 CASSFQGDRTDTQYF TGTGCCAGCAGCTTCCAGGGGGATCGGACAGATACGCAGTATTTT
TRBJ1-1 NA TRBV4-2 NA CASSQDGGRDTEAFF TGTGCCAGCAGCCAAGACGGGGGGCGAGACACTGAAGCTTTCTTT
TRBJ1-6 NA TRBV11-2 NA CASSFGQGFRSPLHF TGTGCCAGCAGCTTTGGGCAGGGTTTCAGGTCACCCCTCCACTTT
TRBJ2-7 NA TRBV19 NA CASSMGGVSYEQYF TGTGCCAGTAGTATGGGAGGAGTCTCCTACGAGCAGTACTTC
TRBJ1-2 NA TRBV18 NA CASSAEGRGYYGYTF TGTGCCAGCTCAGCGGAGGGCAGGGGTTACTATGGCTACACCTTC
TRBJ1-4 NA TRBV19 TRBD1 CASSTQGGDEKLFF TGTGCCAGTAGTACCCAGGGGGGTGATGAAAAACTGTTTTTT
TRBJ2-1 NA TRBV2 TRBD1 CASSLGQGAENEQFF TGTGCCAGCAGCCTGGGACAGGGGGCGGAAAATGAGCAGTTCTTC
TRBJ2-1 NA TRBV20-1 TRBD2 CSATTELAPLF TGCAGTGCCACCACCGAACTAGCGCCCCTCTTC
TRBJ2-3 NA TRBV5-6 NA CASTFRGADTQYF TGTGCCAGCACCTTTAGAGGTGCAGATACGCAGTATTTT
TRBJ2-7 NA TRBV7-2 NA CASSLGDSNYEQYF TGTGCCAGCAGCCTAGGCGACAGCAACTACGAGCAGTACTTC
TRBJ2-7 NA TRBV9 NA CASSHLGDPYEQYF TGTGCCAGCAGCCACCTGGGCGACCCCTACGAGCAGTACTTC
TRBJ2-7 NA TRBV9 NA CASSLVASHGEQYF TGTGCCAGCAGCTTAGTGGCTAGCCATGGCGAGCAGTACTTC
TRBJ2-3 NA TRBV4-1 TRBD2 CASSQERAGGPPDTQYF TGCGCCAGCAGCCAGGAGCGGGCGGGGGGGCCCCCAGATACGCAGTATTTT
TRBJ2-6 NA TRBV29-1 TRBD1 CSVERRTGGPKRSGANVLTF TGCAGCGTTGAACGCCGGACAGGGGGCCCAAAGCGCTCTGGGGCCAACGTCCTGACTTTC
TRBJ1-1 many TRBV9 NA CASSVVGGADTEAFF TGTGCCAGCAGCGTAGTGGGAGGGGCGGACACTGAAGCTTTCTTT
TRBJ2-7 few TRBV5-1 NA CASSTGPTYEQYF TGCGCCAGCAGCACAGGTCCTACCTACGAGCAGTACTTC
TRBJ1-2 NA TRBV7-9 TRBD1 CASSLMPLRQGGNYGYTF TGTGCCAGCAGCTTAATGCCCCTACGACAGGGAGGGAACTATGGCTACACCTTC
TRBJ2-5 NA TRBV25-1 TRBD1 CASSATGSETQYF TGTGCCAGCAGTGCGACAGGGAGCGAGACCCAGTACTTC
TRBJ2-5 NA TRBV12-5 NA CASGVTQETQYF TGTGCTAGTGGTGTAACCCAAGAGACCCAGTACTTC
TRBJ1-5 few TRBV7-2 NA CASSQRVSVDQPQHF TGTGCCAGCAGCCAAAGGGTGTCAGTCGATCAGCCCCAGCATTTT
TRBJ1-2 few TRBV27 NA CASAPHGVYGYTF TGTGCCAGCGCCCCCCATGGGGTATATGGCTACACCTTC
TRBJ2-2 NA TRBV9 NA CASSVGGSLNTGELFF TGTGCCAGCAGCGTAGGCGGATCCTTAAACACCGGGGAGCTGTTTTTT
TRBJ1-2 NA TRBV7-9 NA CASSLTQGSPNYGYTF TGTGCCAGCAGCCTGACCCAGGGCTCCCCTAACTATGGCTACACCTTC
TRBJ1-4 NA TRBV18 NA CASSPLQVYQATNEKLFF TGTGCCAGCTCACCGCTACAGGTTTATCAAGCAACTAATGAAAAACTGTTTTTT
TRBJ1-1 few TRBV27 NA CASHRGTGTEAFF TGTGCCAGCCATCGGGGAACGGGGACTGAAGCTTTCTTT
TRBJ1-2 NA TRBV5-8 TRBD1 CASSWAGGGYGYTF TGTGCCAGCAGCTGGGCAGGGGGCGGCTATGGCTACACCTTC